Listed here are 21 T cell receptor beta chains from one sample, sequenced in a study of control samples from healthy donors and cancer patients. Libraries were prepared by immunoSEQ multiplex PCR; TCRdb keeps only in-frame clonotypes and omits some of them. In the table there are roughly 55,000 clones, roughly 95% of which are singletons. Sequencing used blood. The receptors were gathered from a woman aged 18-35 years in good health.

The CDR3 reads CASSWRGGSTDTQYF. The CDR3 DNA sequence: TGTGCCAGCAGTTGGAGGGGGGGGAGCACAGATACGCAGTATTTT. The chain joins TRBV6-5 to TRBJ2-3, with D possibly TRBD2 on 7 matching bases. CDR1 and CDR2 (germline): MNHEY, SVGAGI. This CDR3 is 15 amino acids long. With 4 bases removed from V and 0 bases from J, the gap between germline ends came to 11 bases.

V is TRBV5-6 and J is TRBJ1-2; D remains unclear. Germline V gene data show CDR1 as SGHDT and CDR2 as YYEEEE. V gave up 0 bases and J gave up 5 bases, with 14 bases separating them. This CDR3 has 15 residues. The CDR3 loop reads CASSLAAGTKYGYTF. The CDR3 region has the DNA TGTGCCAGCAGCTTGGCGGCAGGAACGAAATATGGCTACACCTTC. The variable domain in full, completed from reference TRBV5-6 and TRBJ1-2, reads DAGVTQSPTHLIKTRGQQVTLRCSPKSGHDTVSWYQQALGQGPQFIFQYYEEEERQRGNFPDRFSGHQFPNYSSELNVNALLLGDSALYLCASSLAAGTKYGYTFGSGTRLTVV.

The CDR3 loop is CASTMMGKGEAFF. DNA of the CDR3: TGTGCCAGCACCATGATGGGGAAGGGTGAAGCTTTCTTT. The chain is built from TRBV28 and TRBJ1-1; no firm D call. Germline CDR1 and CDR2: MDHEN and SYDVKM. V was clipped by 7 bases and J by 7 bases, with 16 bases between them. The CDR3 length is 13 residues.

The V call is TRBV19, the J call TRBJ2-1; 9 bases fit TRBD1. V was pared by 5 bases and J by 4 bases, with 6 bases of the junction left unmatched. CDR1 and CDR2 (germline): LNHDA, SQIVND (reference sequence). The CDR3 consists of 15 residues. CDR3 in amino acids: CASSFDRGNYNEQFF. The CDR3 nucleotides are TGTGCCAGTAGTTTTGACAGGGGGAATTACAATGAGCAGTTCTTC.

The V gene is TRBV19, the J gene TRBJ1-2; possible D gene TRBD1, 5 bases. V was pared by 6 bases and J by 8 bases, with 13 bases between. CDR3 length equals 12 residues. Germline CDR1 reads LNHDA; CDR2 reads SQIVND (reference sequence). CDR3: CASSRGERGYTF. CDR3 nucleotides: TGTGCCAGTAGCCGAGGGGAAAGGGGCTACACCTTC.

V is TRBV12-5 and J is TRBJ2-5, with D tentatively TRBD1 (5 bases). The V and J ends lost 6 bases and 1 base respectively, with 12 bases between them. Germline CDR1 is LGHNT and CDR2 is FRNRAP. This CDR3 contains 14 residues. CDR3 in DNA: TGTGCTAGTGGAGCCGACAGTCCCCAAGAGACCCAGTACTTC. Amino acid sequence: CASGADSPQETQYF.

The V and J genes are TRBV5-5 and TRBJ1-4; tentative D call: TRBD1 (6 bases). The CDR3 has 16 residues. Trimming left V 2 bases short and J 1 base short, with 12 bases between. Germline loops: CDR1 SGHKS, CDR2 YYEKEE (reference sequence). The CDR3 DNA follows: TGTGCCAGCAGCTTTTCGGGGGCCGAAACTAATGAAAAACTGTTTTTT. Its translation is CASSFSGAETNEKLFF. Drawing the rest from reference TRBV5-5 and TRBJ1-4, the complete variable domain is DAGVTQSPTHLIKTRGQQVTLRCSPISGHKSVSWYQQVLGQGPQFIFQYYEKEERGRGNFPDRFSARQFPNYSSELNVNALLLGDSALYLCASSFSGAETNEKLFFGSGTQLSVL.

The gene calls are TRBV28 and TRBJ1-1, with TRBD1 matching 8 bases. Trimming took 6 bases from V and 8 from J; bases not matched to a gene: 8. The CDR3 contains 13 residues. CDR1 is MDHEN, CDR2 SYDVKM, per germline. The CDR3 spells CASRADRGREAFF. CDR3 DNA sequence: TGTGCCAGCAGGGCCGACAGGGGACGAGAAGCTTTCTTT.

The chain joins TRBV9 to TRBJ1-5, with D perhaps matching TRBD1 (5 bases). Trimming left V 2 bases short and J 4 bases short, with 7 bases between. The CDR3 covers 13 residues. In germline, CDR1 is SGDLS, CDR2 YYNGEE. CDR3 in amino acids: CASSVRGNQPQHF. Here the CDR3 DNA reads TGTGCCAGCAGCGTCCGGGGGAATCAGCCCCAGCATTTT.

Here the CDR3 DNA reads TGTGCCAGCAGAGGTGGGGTTCCTTATGGCTACACCTTC. This gives the protein CASRGGVPYGYTF. The chain recombines TRBV28 with TRBJ1-2, with D unclear. V gave up 6 bases and J gave up 5 bases, with 13 bases separating them. In germline, CDR1 is MDHEN, CDR2 SYDVKM. The CDR3 length is 13 residues.

The CDR3 sequence is CASSHLGGYTF. The CDR3, as DNA: TGTGCCAGCAGCCATCTGGGGGGCTACACCTTC. The V and J genes are TRBV14 and TRBJ1-2; no definite D call. V lost 3 bases and J lost 8, with 7 bases in between. The CDR3 has 11 amino acids. The germline V gene encodes CDR1 SGHDN and CDR2 FVKESK. Drawing the rest from reference TRBV14 and TRBJ1-2, the complete variable domain is EAGVTQFPSHSVIEKGQTVTLRCDPISGHDNLYWYRRVMGKEIKFLLHFVKESKQDESGMPNNRFLAERTGGTYSTLKVQPAELEDSGVYFCASSHLGGYTFGSGTRLTVV.

J is TRBJ1-2 and V is TRBV6-1, with D tentatively TRBD1 (5 bases). V dropped 1 base and J dropped 2 bases, with 8 bases sitting between them. Germline values: CDR1 MNHNS, CDR2 SASEGT. The CDR3 is 14 residues long. The DNA of the CDR3 is TGTGCCAGCAGTGAAGAGGGGTCGAACTATGGCTACACCTTC. Translating gives CASSEEGSNYGYTF.

The sample holds a few counts of this clone. The V call is TRBV7-9, the J call TRBJ2-7, with D unclear. The CDR3 length is 13 residues. V shed 4 bases and J shed 6 bases, with 13 bases lying between them. Germline assignment: CDR1 SEHNR and CDR2 FQNEAQ (reference sequence). CDR3 protein: CASSSGLGSEQYF. The CDR3 DNA reads as TGTGCCAGCAGCTCTGGCCTCGGTAGCGAGCAGTACTTC. Using reference TRBV7-9 and TRBJ2-7 for the parts outside the CDR3, the full variable domain is DTGVSQNPRHKITKRGQNVTFRCDPISEHNRLYWYRQTLGQGPEFLTYFQNEAQLEKSRLLSDRFSAERPKGSFSTLEIQRTEQGDSAMYLCASSSGLGSEQYFGPGTRLTVT.

This clone was seen once. The chain recombines TRBV19 with TRBJ2-1; 7 nucleotides line up with TRBD1. The V segment lost 4 bases and the J segment 8 bases; nucleotides outside the gene matches: 8. The germline V gene has CDR1 LNHDA and CDR2 SQIVND (reference sequence). This CDR3 has 14 residues. The CDR3 sequence is CASSTYRGWDEQFF. The CDR3 region has the DNA TGTGCCAGTAGTACATACAGGGGCTGGGATGAGCAGTTCTTC.

The chain joins TRBV29-1 to TRBJ1-2, with D possibly matching TRBD1 (5 bases). CDR3 length: 11 residues. V shed 7 bases and J shed 5 bases, with 11 bases lying between them. CDR1 SQVTM and CDR2 ANQGSEA come from the germline V gene. DNA of the CDR3: TGCAGCGGCGGGGGATCTTATGGCTACACCTTC. Protein: CSGGGSYGYTF.

The genes are TRBV3-1 (or the pseudogene TRBV3-2) and TRBJ1-2; 8 nucleotides agree with TRBD1. In germline, CDR1 is LGHDT, CDR2 YNNKEL (reference sequence). The V segment lost 3 bases and the J segment 6 bases; nucleotides outside the gene matches: 12. The CDR3 has 16 residues. CDR3 nucleotide sequence: TGTGCCAGCAGCCACCCCCCGACAGGGGCTGCTAATGGCTACACCTTC. This encodes CASSHPPTGAANGYTF.

V is TRBV19 and J is TRBJ1-2, with TRBD1 matching over 8 bases. V lost 2 bases, J lost 6 bases, and 5 bases stayed unmatched. Germline CDR1 and CDR2: LNHDA and SQIVND (reference sequence). CDR3 length: 14 amino acids. CDR3 amino acids: CASSIRQGTDGYTF. CDR3 nucleotides: TGTGCCAGTAGTATAAGACAGGGGACGGATGGCTACACCTTC.

This sequence joins TRBV21-1 and TRBJ2-1; TRBD2 is the table's D call and was not checked against the DNA. TRBV21-1 is flagged as a pseudogene. The CDR3 spans 20 residues. In DNA form, the CDR3 reads TGTGCCAGCAGCAACTCCACCGGGACTAGCGGGGGGAGCTCCTACAATGAGCAGTTCTTC. Protein: CASSNSTGTSGGSSYNEQFF.

The chain employs TRBV7-3 and TRBJ2-1, with 9 bases identical to TRBD2. The junction had 2 bases not matched to a gene; V was cut back by 5 bases and J by 0 bases. This CDR3 has 15 residues. Germline-derived CDR1 and CDR2 are SGHTA and FQGTGA. The CDR3 region is CASSAAGGSYNEQFF. CDR3 DNA: TGTGCCAGCAGCGCAGCGGGGGGCTCCTACAATGAGCAGTTCTTC.

J is TRBJ1-3 and V is TRBV7-2, with D possibly matching TRBD1 (6 bases). This CDR3 comprises 17 residues. V was shortened by 1 base and J by 0 bases, with 13 bases between the two germline ends. Germline values: CDR1 SGHTA, CDR2 FQGNSA. CDR3 protein: CASSLESGAVSGNTIYF. CDR3 DNA: TGTGCCAGCAGCTTAGAGTCAGGGGCCGTCTCTGGAAACACCATATATTTT.

The chain links TRBV9 to TRBJ1-1; 7 bases are shared with TRBD1. The CDR3 has 15 residues. Germline V gives CDR1 SGDLS, CDR2 YYNGEE. V was clipped by 1 base and J by 3 bases; unmatched bases: 6. The CDR3 sequence is CASSVTSGGDTEAFF. The CDR3, as DNA: TGTGCCAGCAGCGTAACTTCAGGGGGAGACACTGAAGCTTTCTTT.